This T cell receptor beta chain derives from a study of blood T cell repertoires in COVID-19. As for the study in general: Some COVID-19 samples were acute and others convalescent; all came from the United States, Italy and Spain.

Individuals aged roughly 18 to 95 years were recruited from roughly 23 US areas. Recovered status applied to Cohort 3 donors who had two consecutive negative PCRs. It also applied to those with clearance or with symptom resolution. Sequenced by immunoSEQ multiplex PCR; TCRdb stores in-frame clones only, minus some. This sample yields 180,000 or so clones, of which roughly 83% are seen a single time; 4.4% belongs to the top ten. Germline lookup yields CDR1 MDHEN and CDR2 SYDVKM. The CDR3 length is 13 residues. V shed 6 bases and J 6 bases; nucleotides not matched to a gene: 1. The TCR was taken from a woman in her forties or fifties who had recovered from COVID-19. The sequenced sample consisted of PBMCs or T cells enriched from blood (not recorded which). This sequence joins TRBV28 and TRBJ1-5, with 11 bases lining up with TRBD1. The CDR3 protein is CASRGQGGQPQHF. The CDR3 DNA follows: TGTGCCAGCAGGGGACAGGGGGGTCAGCCCCAGCATTTT.